This T cell receptor (beta chain) comes out of a study of T-cell memory formation after mild COVID-19. Deletions cut 5 bases from V and 4 bases from J, with 13 bases between. Germline V CDR1 and CDR2: DFQATT, SNEGSKA (reference sequence). This CDR3 spans 13 amino acids. Via MiXCR, TCRdb re-called the 5' RACE reads, giving one row per CDR3 protein. Of about 260,000 distinct CDR3 sequences listed, 16% were seen once; the top ten hold around 23%. This TCR came from a man aged 18 to 29 who had mild COVID-19 (a few samples of this study predate the infection). Cell type and time point are not known. Sequences were obtained from PBMCs or a T cell subset sorted from them (not recorded which). The chain links TRBV20-1 to TRBJ2-3, with no clear D. The CDR3 spells CSAYDSEPDTQYF. The CDR3 DNA sequence: TGCAGTGCTTACGATTCCGAGCCAGATACGCAGTATTTT.